This note documents a single TCR beta chain sequence. As yet, its antigen is unknown. Using immunoSEQ multiplex PCR, the repertoire was profiled, and TCRdb retains in-frame clones only, with some absent. This sample carries over 80,000 clones, about nine tenths of them seen once, and the ten largest clones take approximately 0.39%. From germline, CDR1 is LNHDA and CDR2 SQIVND (reference sequence). This CDR3 comprises 18 residues. The V gene end was trimmed by 5 bases and the J gene end by 3 bases; junction bases not matched to a gene: 17. The data belong to a study of OX40 agonist ivuxolimab in advanced cancers. Study-wide points: Expanded clones tended on average to be more numerous among CD8+ T cells than CD4+.

The sequenced sample was CD4+ or CD8+ T cells sorted from blood, obtained in a trial of the OX40 agonist ivuxolimab. The clonotype originates from an adult with an advanced solid tumor such as melanoma, head and neck, liver or kidney cancer. V gene TRBV19 combines with J gene TRBJ2-5; TRBD2 agrees at 8 bases. CDR3 in DNA: TGTGCCAGTAGTGCCTCCCCCCCGGGACTAGTAGGGAAAGAGACCCAGTACTTC. This sequence encodes CASSASPPGLVGKETQYF.